A single sample is the source of the 12 T cell receptor beta chains below, sequenced in a study of T cell responses to AZD1222 COVID-19 vaccine. The method was immunoSEQ multiplex PCR; TCRdb's version includes in-frame clones alone and lacks a portion of them. The repertoire includes some 49,000 clones, 85% to 90% of them detected once, and approximately 1.2% sits in the top ten. Specimen: peripheral blood, collected 28 days after the second AZD1222 dose. All receptors derive from an adult who received the AZD1222 COVID-19 vaccine.

V and J are TRBV28 and TRBJ1-5, with TRBD1 matching over 7 bases. Trimming at V came to 8 bases and at J to 7 bases, leaving 11 bases not matched to a gene. Germline assignment: CDR1 MDHEN and CDR2 SYDVKM. The CDR3 length is 14 residues. The CDR3 DNA reads TGTGCCAGCTCTACGAGGGGGCTGGGCCAGCCCCAGCATTTT. Its translation: CASSTRGLGQPQHF.

This rearrangement joins TRBV28 to TRBJ2-1, with TRBD1 matching over 7 bases. This CDR3 has 13 amino acids. Trimming cost V 11 bases and J 5 bases; bases outside gene matches: 9. The germline V gene has CDR1 MDHEN and CDR2 SYDVKM. The CDR3 reads CAGRAGTDNEQFF. In DNA, the CDR3 is TGTGCCGGAAGAGCCGGGACAGACAATGAGCAGTTCTTC.

This chain connects TRBV5-6 to TRBJ2-7, with D hard to call. Germline V CDR1 and CDR2: SGHDT, YYEEEE. Deletions cut 3 bases from V and 2 bases from J, with 3 bases between. The CDR3 sequence is 11 residues long. The CDR3 DNA sequence: TGTGCCAGCAGCTATGCCTACGAGCAGTACTTC. It specifies CASSYAYEQYF.

The V call is TRBV6-5, the J call TRBJ2-1, with 7 bases identical to TRBD2. Germline CDR1 and CDR2: MNHEY and SVGAGI. V shed 2 bases, J shed 8 bases, and the junction held 3 bases outside the gene matches. The CDR3 covers 13 residues. CDR3 protein: CASSYSLADEQFF. As DNA, the CDR3 is TGTGCCAGCAGTTACAGCCTAGCGGATGAGCAGTTCTTC.

The chain couples TRBV5-6 to TRBJ2-7; 8 bases are a match to TRBD1. Per germline, CDR1 SGHDT and CDR2 YYEEEE. J was trimmed by 7 bases and V by 4 bases; bases with no gene match: 13. The CDR3 covers 15 residues. This chain's CDR3 is CASSQPGDRTEEQYF. As DNA, the CDR3 is TGTGCCAGCAGCCAACCTGGGGACAGGACCGAAGAGCAGTACTTC.

This clone was observed a single time. The rearrangement uses TRBV19 and TRBJ1-3; D is undetermined. This CDR3 region has 14 residues. Trimming left V 10 bases short and J 0 bases short, with 13 bases between. Germline V gene data show CDR1 as LNHDA and CDR2 as SQIVND (reference sequence). CDR3 nucleotide sequence: TGTGCCACCCAAAAACGGAGCTCTGGAAACACCATATATTTT. As protein: CATQKRSSGNTIYF. Looking up the rest from reference TRBV19 and TRBJ1-3 gives the full variable domain: DGGITQSPKYLFRKEGQNVTLSCEQNLNHDAMYWYRQDPGQGLRLIYYSQIVNDFQKGDIAEGYSVSREKKESFPLTVTSAQKNPTAFYLCATQKRSSGNTIYFGEGSWLTVV.

This chain uses TRBV4-3 with TRBJ1-6; perhaps TRBD1 as D (5 bases). The CDR3 is 18 amino acids. Looked up from germline, CDR1 is LGHNA and CDR2 is YSLEER. V was pared by 3 bases and J by 0 bases, with 15 bases between. The CDR3 reads CASSHEGRGSSYNSPLHF. The CDR3 bases are TGCGCCAGCAGCCACGAAGGGAGGGGAAGCTCCTATAATTCACCCCTCCACTTT.

The chain combines TRBV21-1 with TRBJ1-4. TRBV21-1 represents a pseudogene. The length of the CDR3 is 11 residues. The CDR3 loop reads CASSPREKLFF. DNA of the CDR3: TGTGCCAGCAGCCCTCGCGAAAAACTGTTTTTT.

The V gene is TRBV3-1 (or the pseudogene TRBV3-2), the J gene TRBJ2-4; tentatively, D is TRBD2 (6 bases). Germline V gene sequence: CDR1 LGHDT, CDR2 YNNKEL (reference sequence). V lost 1 base, J lost 8 bases, and 18 bases lay in between. The CDR3 loop spans 16 amino acids. This CDR3 is CASSQGRRESQDIQYF. CDR3 DNA: TGTGCCAGCAGCCAAGGGAGGAGGGAGTCGCAGGACATTCAGTACTTC.

This sequence joins TRBV3-1 (or the pseudogene TRBV3-2) and TRBJ1-5; D unresolved. CDR1 and CDR2 (germline): LGHDT, YNNKEL (reference sequence). Trimming removed 2 bases from V and 3 bases from J, with 2 bases in between. The CDR3 runs 12 residues. The CDR3 bases are TGTGCCAGCAGCCAATACAATCAGCCCCAGCATTTT. Its translation: CASSQYNQPQHF.

J is TRBJ2-1 and V is TRBV9; no reliable D call. Germline V gene sequence: CDR1 SGDLS, CDR2 YYNGEE. V was shortened by 1 base and J by 5 bases, with 4 bases between the two germline ends. The CDR3 totals 12 residues. CDR3 sequence: CASSVTDNEQFF. CDR3 nucleotides: TGTGCCAGCAGCGTAACGGACAATGAGCAGTTCTTC.

This rearrangement joins TRBV7-9 to TRBJ1-1; D remains ambiguous. Looked up from germline, CDR1 is SEHNR and CDR2 is FQNEAQ (reference sequence). Trimming stripped 1 base from V and 4 bases from J, with 10 bases between. The CDR3 is 14 amino acids. CDR3 bases: TGTGCCAGCAGCTTAGTCTCCAGGTTCACTGAAGCTTTCTTT. Its translation is CASSLVSRFTEAFF.